The T cell receptor beta chain under discussion was sequenced for a study of tumor and adjacent non-tumor tissue in lung cancer. On the study more broadly: Histology: under 15 adenocarcinoma, a couple of squamous cell carcinoma, 1 small cell lung cancer. Whole-study results and caveats: Normal lung showed higher cumulative top 100 clone frequency than tumor. Significantly higher TCR diversity was found in tumor than normal lung.

No cell sorting was done before RNA was extracted from the tissue. TCRbeta libraries were built with three rounds of nested PCR, modified from ARM-PCR. A single record per CDR3 protein comes from TCRdb applying MiXCR to the multiplex PCR reads. The sample shows fewer than 85,000 distinct CDR3 sequences, around four fifths of them seen only once. With regard to this clonotype: Its antigen remains unknown. A read error may be the cause here, since a much bigger clone is one base away. Given the absence of the conserved phenylalanine or tryptophan at the CDR3 end, a read error is likely.

Source material: lung tumor tissue. This clonotype was obtained from a woman aged 50 to 60 with non-small cell lung cancer.

The chain's CDR3 is CASSEGAGKLFY. DNA for the CDR3: TGTGCCAGCAGTGAGGGGGCGGGAAAACTGTTTTAT. The chain carries TRBV2 and TRBJ1-4; weak D call: TRBD1 (6 bases). Germline CDR1 is SNHLY and CDR2 is FYNNEI. The CDR3 is 12 residues long. Trimming left V 3 bases short and J 10 bases short, with 9 bases between.